What follows is one T cell receptor beta chain and its context. These data come from a study of T cells after yellow fever vaccination. Across the study: For low cell numbers, libraries were made with SMART-Seq v4 Ultra Low Input. General study findings and limits: Post-booster repertoires contained most primary-vaccination clones again (around 96% CD4, about 90% CD8).

The CDR3 covers 15 residues. V lost 1 base and J 2 bases, leaving 12 bases between the germline ends. Germline CDR1 and CDR2: DFQATT and SNEGSKA (reference sequence). In making TCR cDNA, 5'RACE template switching added a universal primer site and UMIs to it. Each CDR3 protein gets one entry after TCRdb re-called the 5' RACE reads with MiXCR. The sample records approximately 85,000 distinct CDR3 sequences, 13% being singletons. The receptor's source is a man between 18 and 35 years old who received the YFV17D yellow fever vaccine. The chain couples TRBV20-1 to TRBJ1-5, with unresolved D. The material sequenced was CD8+ T cells not binding an NS4B(214-222) dextramer, sorted from PBMCs, taken approximately 20 days after the first yellow fever vaccination. CDR3 nucleotides: TGCAGTGCTAGAGTCAAGGGCTGGGGCAATCAGCCCCAGCATTTT. This gives the protein CSARVKGWGNQPQHF.